These 19 T cell receptor beta chains came from one sample sequenced in a study of monozygotic twins with inflammatory bowel disease. TCRdb reprocessed the 5' RACE reads and keeps a single row for each CDR3 protein, giving no DNA. This repertoire includes 150,000 to 200,000 distinct CDR3 sequences. Sequencing was carried out using blood. These receptors all come from a human donor with ulcerative colitis or Crohn's disease, or a healthy co-twin of an affected twin (not recorded which).

J is TRBJ2-7 and V is TRBV5-4; TCRdb's D call of TRBD2 is untestable without DNA. Germline CDR1 is SGHNT and CDR2 is YYREEE (reference sequence). The CDR3 length is 13 residues. This CDR3 is CASSPGLLYEQYF. The whole variable domain, filled in from reference TRBV5-4 and TRBJ2-7, reads ETGVTQSPTHLIKTRGQQVTLRCSSQSGHNTVSWYQQALGQGPQFIFQYYREEENGRGNFPPRFSGLQFPNYSSELNVNALELDDSALYLCASSPGLLYEQYFGPGTRLTVT.

The chain joins TRBV20-1 to TRBJ2-2; the TCRdb call, TRBD2, lacks DNA for checking. Germline V gene sequence: CDR1 DFQATT, CDR2 SNEGSKA (reference sequence). The CDR3 extends over 16 amino acids. This chain's CDR3 is CSAREIGVGDTGELFF.

The CDR3 spells CASTLQIYNEQFF. The chain has TRBV12-3 or TRBV12-4 and TRBJ2-1. This CDR3 is 13 amino acids long.

V and J are TRBV7-2 and TRBJ2-7. Germline values: CDR1 SGHTA, CDR2 FQGNSA. This CDR3 comprises 14 residues. CDR3 residues: CASSLGSGYYEQYF.

The rearrangement joins TRBV12-3 or TRBV12-4 to TRBJ2-2; absent DNA, TCRdb's TRBD2 call cannot be checked. There are 14 residues in the CDR3. The CDR3 spells CASSSGPNTGELFF.

The chain has TRBV20-1 and TRBJ1-5; TCRdb outputs TRBD1, but without DNA this stays unchecked. This CDR3 contains 15 residues. CDR1 is DFQATT and CDR2 is SNEGSKA in the germline V gene (reference sequence). This CDR3 reads CSARSPGQGGQPQHF.

This rearrangement joins TRBV4-2 to TRBJ1-1; the D gene TCRdb calls, TRBD1, cannot be checked with no DNA. The CDR3 spans 15 residues. Per the germline V gene, CDR1 is LGHNA and CDR2 is YNFKEQ. The CDR3: CASSQGDGGGTEAFF.

V gene TRBV19 combines with J gene TRBJ2-2; TCRdb selects TRBD2, and the lack of DNA leaves this call unchecked. The germline gives CDR1 LNHDA, CDR2 SQIVND (reference sequence). The length of the CDR3 is 18 residues. The CDR3 sequence is CASTGERQGPTNTGELFF.

The CDR3 loop reads CAIGSTPLTDTQYF. The V gene is TRBV15, the J gene TRBJ2-3. Per the germline V gene, CDR1 is LNHNV and CDR2 is YYDKDF (reference sequence). This CDR3 contains 14 residues.

The chain has TRBV9 and TRBJ1-1; the D call of TRBD1 rests on TCRdb alone, since no DNA is present to check it. The V gene's germline CDR1 is SGDLS and CDR2 YYNGEE. CDR3 length equals 15 residues. CDR3 in amino acids: CASSVARGRNTEAFF.

The V and J genes are TRBV30 and TRBJ2-7. Germline V gene sequence: CDR1 GTSNPN, CDR2 SVGIG (reference sequence). CDR3 length equals 15 residues. CDR3 in amino acids: CAWSERAGVTYEQYF.

The chain has TRBV5-5 and TRBJ2-7; TCRdb gives TRBD2 as the D gene, but with no DNA this cannot be confirmed. This CDR3 region has 16 residues. Germline CDR1 and CDR2: SGHKS and YYEKEE (reference sequence). The CDR3 sequence: CASSPWTSGRSYEQYF. Full variable domain (remainder filled in from reference TRBV5-5 and TRBJ2-7): DAGVTQSPTHLIKTRGQQVTLRCSPISGHKSVSWYQQVLGQGPQFIFQYYEKEERGRGNFPDRFSARQFPNYSSELNVNALLLGDSALYLCASSPWTSGRSYEQYFGPGTRLTVT.

The chain recombines TRBV5-6 with TRBJ2-1; TCRdb proposes TRBD1, but this gene call is untestable without DNA. This CDR3 has 15 amino acids. Germline values: CDR1 SGHDT, CDR2 YYEEEE. The CDR3 spells CASFTGRAVYNEQFF. Drawing the rest from reference TRBV5-6 and TRBJ2-1, the complete variable domain is DAGVTQSPTHLIKTRGQQVTLRCSPKSGHDTVSWYQQALGQGPQFIFQYYEEEERQRGNFPDRFSGHQFPNYSSELNVNALLLGDSALYLCASFTGRAVYNEQFFGPGTRLTVL.

The rearrangement links TRBV28 to TRBJ2-1; TCRdb's D gene call, TRBD2, goes unchecked for lack of DNA. Germline CDR1 is MDHEN and CDR2 is SYDVKM. The CDR3 covers 15 residues. The CDR3: CASSYGGLSYNEQFF.

The V gene is TRBV2, the J gene TRBJ1-2; the TCRdb call, TRBD1, lacks DNA for checking. Per the germline V gene, CDR1 is SNHLY and CDR2 is FYNNEI. The CDR3 is 13 amino acids. The CDR3 here is CASSPGANYGYTF.

The CDR3 spells CASSSTGGLYEQYF. The V call is TRBV27, the J call TRBJ2-7; TCRdb's D gene call, TRBD1, goes unchecked for lack of DNA. The CDR3 length is 14 residues. Germline V gives CDR1 MNHEY, CDR2 SMNVEV (reference sequence).

J is TRBJ2-4 and V is TRBV12-3 or TRBV12-4; absent DNA, TCRdb's TRBD1 call cannot be checked. The CDR3 runs to 14 residues. CDR3 amino acids: CAGNLQGDKNIQYF.

The chain employs TRBV12-3 or TRBV12-4 and TRBJ2-7; the D call from TCRdb, TRBD1, cannot be confirmed without DNA. The CDR3 spans 13 residues. The CDR3 is CASSLGQSYEQYF.

The V call is TRBV5-1, the J call TRBJ2-3; the TRBD1 assignment by TCRdb is unverifiable without DNA. The CDR3 has 13 amino acids. Germline lookup yields CDR1 SGHRS and CDR2 YFSETQ. The CDR3 spells CASSSQGSDTQYF.